This TCR beta chain was documented in a study of Tregs in tolerant kidney transplant recipients. Study-level information: Recipients received nonmyeloablative bone marrow transplants from related graft donors, with transient mixed chimerism.

In the case of this clone: Its specificity is unknown.

Unstimulated regulatory T cells (CD4+CD25+CD127-), CD4+CD25- non-regulatory cells, CD4 and CD8 cells were FACS-sorted from thawed PBMCs. V gave up 3 bases and J gave up 2 bases, with 13 bases separating them. CDR3 size: 15 residues. The germline V gene has CDR1 MNHNS and CDR2 SASEGT. Notes on the study in general: Validation in larger populations is needed because few patients were studied. The most relevant donor-specific Treg TCRbeta repertoire apparently came from expansion with activated donor B cells.

Method: immunoSEQ multiplex PCR; TCRdb's copy keeps in-frame clones and lacks some. The data contain under 95,000 clones, around 93% of them singletons. The V gene is TRBV6-1, the J gene TRBJ1-2, with D tentatively TRBD1 (6 bases). This receptor was taken from a human donor who received a combined kidney and bone marrow transplant. The source was Tregs from blood, collected before the transplant. In DNA, the CDR3 is TGTGCCAGCAGTGACAACAGGGCCCCCAACTATGGCTACACCTTC. It yields the protein CASSDNRAPNYGYTF.